A single sample gave rise to the 17 T cell receptor beta chains below, sequenced in a study of blood T cell repertoires in COVID-19. This table comes from immunoSEQ multiplex PCR, and its TCRdb copy is limited to in-frame clones, with some not included. The sample lists some 180,000 clones; under 90% were seen once. The specimen sequenced was peripheral blood. The receptors shown here come from a human donor in a cohort sampled during active COVID-19.

The chain employs TRBV30 and TRBJ1-2; possibly TRBD1 for D (5 bases). CDR3 length equals 14 residues. V was cut by 1 base and J by 7 bases, with 16 bases left in between. Germline-derived CDR1 and CDR2 are GTSNPN and SVGIG (reference sequence). For the CDR3, the DNA is TGTGCCTGGAGTGACGGGGGATGGGGAACTGGCTACACCTTC. This encodes CAWSDGGWGTGYTF.

The chain uses TRBV4-2 and TRBJ2-5, with 7 bases identical to TRBD1. The germline gives CDR1 LGHNA, CDR2 YNFKEQ. The CDR3 is made up of 17 amino acids. V was clipped by 0 bases and J by 5 bases; unmatched bases: 12. This CDR3 reads CASSQDQYDIRGETQYF. CDR3 nucleotide sequence: TGTGCCAGCAGCCAAGATCAGTACGATATCAGGGGGGAGACCCAGTACTTC.

This chain joins TRBV6-6 and TRBJ2-1, with D maybe TRBD2 (7 bases). CDR1 MNHNY and CDR2 SVGAGI come from the germline V gene (reference sequence). V gave up 0 bases and J gave up 8 bases, with 11 bases separating them. The CDR3 consists of 14 residues. CDR3 amino acids: CASSYSGGADEQFF. The CDR3 region has the DNA TGTGCCAGCAGTTACTCTGGGGGGGCCGATGAGCAGTTCTTC.

The J gene is TRBJ1-6, the V gene TRBV9, with D tentatively TRBD1 (5 bases). This CDR3 is built from 15 residues. The V end was cut by 0 bases, the J end by 9 bases, with 13 bases between. Germline CDR1 reads SGDLS; CDR2 reads YYNGEE. The CDR3 spells CASSVEAGIGSPLHF. DNA of the CDR3: TGTGCCAGCAGCGTAGAGGCAGGGATAGGTTCACCCCTCCACTTT.

The V call is TRBV2, the J call TRBJ1-2; D remains ambiguous. This CDR3 comprises 12 residues. The V gene lost 8 bases and the J gene lost 1 base, with 8 bases spanning the gap. Per germline, CDR1 SNHLY and CDR2 FYNNEI. As DNA, the CDR3 is TGTGCCAGCGTGGGAGATAACTATGGCTACACCTTC. As protein: CASVGDNYGYTF.

The CDR3 here is CASSLGQIGTGGKGYTF. In DNA form, the CDR3 reads TGCGCCAGCAGCTTGGGGCAAATAGGGACAGGGGGCAAAGGCTACACCTTC. The chain has TRBV5-1 and TRBJ1-2; 12 bases fit TRBD1. This CDR3 spans 17 amino acids. V trimming: 0 bases; J trimming: 8 bases; junction bases outside the gene matches: 11. Germline CDR1 SGHRS, CDR2 YFSETQ.

The rearrangement uses TRBV3-1 (or the pseudogene TRBV3-2) and TRBJ2-3; D is uncertain. The V end lost 5 bases, the J end lost 1 base, and 13 bases lay between the germline ends. The CDR3 has 15 amino acids. The germline gives CDR1 LGHDT, CDR2 YNNKEL (reference sequence). CDR3 nucleotide sequence: TGTGCCAGCAGCGGAACAGAATCGGGCACAGATACGCAGTATTTT. This codes for CASSGTESGTDTQYF.

The genes are TRBV9 and TRBJ1-1; D is undetermined. Germline CDR1 and CDR2: SGDLS and YYNGEE. Trimming removed 7 bases at V and 11 bases at J, with 21 bases between. CDR3 length equals 13 residues. CDR3: CASRKGSAGKAFF. In DNA form, the CDR3 reads TGTGCCAGCCGGAAGGGTTCAGCGGGAAAGGCTTTCTTT.

This clone was counted between two and nine times. The V call is TRBV7-9, the J call TRBJ1-6, with D unresolved. The V gene lost 0 bases and the J gene lost 13 bases, with 13 bases spanning the gap. Germline V gene lookup returns CDR1 SEHNR and CDR2 FQNEAQ (reference sequence). CDR3 length equals 14 residues. DNA of the CDR3: TGTGCCAGCAGCTTAGCGCGTGGTATTCGGCCCCTCCACTTT. Its protein is CASSLARGIRPLHF.

This clone was seen ten or more times. The chain employs TRBV30 and TRBJ1-2, with D possibly being TRBD1 (5 bases). Germline lookup yields CDR1 GTSNPN and CDR2 SVGIG (reference sequence). The CDR3 length is 14 residues. V was cut by 2 bases and J by 4 bases, with 14 bases left in between. The CDR3 spells CAWSTPGGFYGYTF. In DNA, the CDR3 is TGTGCCTGGAGTACACCCGGGGGGTTCTATGGCTACACCTTC.

This chain uses TRBV9 with TRBJ1-2; 7 positions agree with TRBD1. CDR3 size: 16 residues. The germline V gene has CDR1 SGDLS and CDR2 YYNGEE. V gave up 0 bases and J gave up 6 bases; unmatched junction bases: 11. The CDR3 here is CASSVESQGVADGYTF. For the CDR3, the DNA is TGTGCCAGCAGCGTAGAAAGTCAGGGGGTGGCGGATGGCTACACCTTC.

V is TRBV6-5 and J is TRBJ1-1; D is uncertain. Trimming left V 7 bases short and J 4 bases short, with 10 bases between. CDR3 length: 12 residues. CDR1 is MNHEY and CDR2 is SVGAGI in the germline V gene. The CDR3 sequence: CASTTGGTEAFF. The CDR3 DNA reads as TGTGCCAGCACGACGGGAGGCACTGAAGCTTTCTTT.

In this sample, this clone turned up once. This chain links TRBV13 with TRBJ1-2, with TRBD1 identical over 11 bases. Germline CDR1 and CDR2: PRHDT and FYEKMQ (reference sequence). After removal of 3 bases from V and 4 bases from J, the junction contained 4 bases not matched to a gene. The CDR3 length is 15 residues. The CDR3 DNA reads as TGTGCCAGCAGCTTTCTCGGACAGGGGGCCTATGGCTACACCTTC. Its translation: CASSFLGQGAYGYTF. The full variable domain, rest sourced from reference TRBV13 and TRBJ1-2, is AAGVIQSPRHLIKEKRETATLKCYPIPRHDTVYWYQQGPGQDPQFLISFYEKMQSDKGSIPDRFSAQQFSDYHSELNMSSLELGDSALYFCASSFLGQGAYGYTFGSGTRLTVV.

This chain links TRBV5-1 with TRBJ2-2; 11 bases map to TRBD1. The CDR3 is 16 amino acids. V gave up 3 bases and J gave up 8 bases; unmatched junction bases: 9. The germline gives CDR1 SGHRS, CDR2 YFSETQ. CDR3 loop: CASSSRTGGASGELFF. The DNA of the CDR3 is TGCGCCAGCAGCTCGAGGACAGGGGGCGCTTCAGGGGAGCTGTTTTTT.

The chain is built from TRBV6-5 and TRBJ1-1, with a weak D call TRBD1 (5 bases). The CDR3 is 12 amino acids. The V gene's germline CDR1 is MNHEY and CDR2 SVGAGI. V lost 6 bases and J 7 bases, leaving 12 bases between the germline ends. The CDR3 reads CASSSSGGEAFF. DNA for the CDR3: TGTGCCAGCAGCTCTTCGGGGGGTGAAGCTTTCTTT.

In its sample, this clone was seen a few times. The V call is TRBV5-1, the J call TRBJ1-1; D gene unclear. With 0 bases removed from V and 1 base from J, the gap between germline ends came to 10 bases. This CDR3 has 15 residues. From germline, CDR1 is SGHRS and CDR2 YFSETQ. The CDR3 DNA follows: TGCGCCAGCAGCTTGGCAGGAAACAGGAACACTGAAGCTTTCTTT. Translating gives CASSLAGNRNTEAFF.

The V and J genes are TRBV4-1 and TRBJ1-4, with 8 bases that match TRBD1. This CDR3 is 14 amino acids long. V shed 6 bases, J shed 5 bases, and the junction held 5 bases outside the gene matches. CDR1 is MGHRA, CDR2 YSYEKL, per germline. CDR3: CASRTQGVNEKLFF. The CDR3 coding sequence is TGCGCCAGCAGGACACAGGGGGTGAATGAAAAACTGTTTTTT.